This TCR beta chain was recorded in a study of shared clonotypes between healthy human individuals. Broader study findings: Clonotype sharing among the donors was expected to vary with sequencing depth.

Researchers sequenced unsorted PBMC DNA using ten immunoSEQ deep assay plates. Sequencing was performed with immunoSEQ multiplex PCR; in TCRdb, only in-frame clones are kept and a portion is missing. The data show roughly 500,000 clones, about 78% seen once. CDR3 size: 19 residues. Looked up from germline, CDR1 is LNHNV and CDR2 is YYDKDF (reference sequence). V shed 0 bases and J 2 bases; nucleotides not matched to a gene: 14. This clone was found many times. Its antigen is still unknown. The source of this sequence is a woman aged 40 to 55 in good health. Some clones in this sample may be carry-over from other donors' samples. Sequenced sample: PBMCs. The chain has TRBV15 and TRBJ2-5; 8 nucleotides align to TRBD2. CDR3 loop: CATSRDVPLPGRAQETQYF. CDR3 DNA sequence: TGTGCCACCAGCAGAGATGTCCCCCTCCCCGGGAGGGCACAAGAGACCCAGTACTTC. Using reference TRBV15 and TRBJ2-5 for the parts outside the CDR3, the full variable domain is DAMVIQNPRYQVTQFGKPVTLSCSQTLNHNVMYWYQQKSSQAPKLLFHYYDKDFNNEADTPDNFQSRRPNTSFCFLDIRSPGLGDTAMYLCATSRDVPLPGRAQETQYFGPGTRLLVL.